This T cell receptor (beta chain) derives from a study of T cells in Graves' hyperthyroidism and ophthalmopathy. CDR3 length: 15 amino acids. Per germline, CDR1 DFQATT and CDR2 SNEGSKA (reference sequence). Trimming left V 5 bases short and J 1 base short, with 17 bases between. Regions amplified from RNA transcripts were the TCR beta CDR3 regions. First-round RT-PCR of the TCR CDR3 relied on the HTBI primer set. TCRdb re-analysed the multiplex PCR reads in MiXCR, keeping a single row per CDR3 protein. The data contain about 360,000 distinct CDR3 sequences, less than 15% of them singletons. The diagnoses drew upon clinical symptoms, serum thyroxine and TRAb, thyroid ultrasound and orbital computed tomography.

The sequenced sample consisted of blood. This receptor was obtained from a woman aged 18-30 years with Graves' hyperthyroidism. The V and J genes are TRBV20-1 and TRBJ1-1, with no clear D. CDR3 amino acids: CSAGGGVFRNTEAFF. The CDR3 DNA is TGCAGTGCTGGCGGCGGGGTTTTTAGGAACACTGAAGCTTTCTTT.